This T cell receptor beta chain was retrieved from a study of control samples from healthy donors and cancer patients. V was pared by 3 bases and J by 5 bases, with 8 bases between. The germline V gene has CDR1 SEHNR and CDR2 FQNEAQ (reference sequence). The CDR3 is 13 amino acids. TCRdb's copy holds only in-frame clones and misses some; the assay was immunoSEQ multiplex PCR. This table holds over 75,000 clones, 70% to 90% found once. The rearrangement uses TRBV7-9 and TRBJ1-5, with a tentative D call TRBD1 (5 bases). The clonotype comes from a man aged 25 to 40 in good health. Sequenced sample: blood. CDR3 DNA sequence: TGTGCCAGCAGCTTTACAGGCGATCAGCCCCAGCATTTT. It codes for CASSFTGDQPQHF. The whole variable domain, filled in from reference TRBV7-9 and TRBJ1-5, reads DTGVSQNPRHKITKRGQNVTFRCDPISEHNRLYWYRQTLGQGPEFLTYFQNEAQLEKSRLLSDRFSAERPKGSFSTLEIQRTEQGDSAMYLCASSFTGDQPQHFGDGTRLSIL.